The T cell receptor beta chain described here comes from a study of vaccination effects on CD4 cells after COVID-19. The CDR3 covers 16 residues. From germline, CDR1 is SGHKS and CDR2 YYEKEE (reference sequence). Unmatched junction bases numbered 6, after V lost 0 bases and J lost 1 base. Antigen-specific CD4+ T cells were expanded (with viral peptide pools) by the ViraFEST assay ahead of sequencing. When less than 13 days of culture had elapsed, CD4+ T cells were isolated. Each vaccine recipient was nucleocapsid antibody negative and had no prior SARS-CoV-2 infection. Half-medium exchanges with IL-2 medium took place on days 3 and 7. For this clone: Its antigen is not known.

Profiling relied on immunoSEQ multiplex PCR, and the TCRdb table lists in-frame clones only, not all of them. Of about 48,000 clones listed, 75% to 80% are singletons. The V call is TRBV5-5, the J call TRBJ2-7, with 8 bases aligning to TRBD1. The sequencing here drew on CD4+ T cells from PBMCs cultured with HCoV-OC43 spike peptides, taken before COVID-19 vaccination. Subset indicated: HCoV-OC43 spike overlapping peptide pool stimulation. The clonotype originates from a human donor who received a COVID-19 vaccine. CDR3 nucleotide sequence: TGTGCCAGCAGCTTGGATGACAGGGGTGGTTCCTACGAGCAGTACGTC. It yields the protein CASSLDDRGGSYEQYV.